Below, 10 T cell receptor beta chains from the same sample are listed, as sequenced in a study of human T cells and chemical hapten exposure. TCRdb redid the calling of the RACE reads with MiXCR, one entry per CDR3 protein. Among 45,000 or so distinct CDR3 sequences listed, about 4.5% were seen once. Regarding time point: healthy volunteer bleed at 2 weeks. The authors' total RNA extraction used unfractionated whole blood. Sequenced sample: whole blood. The origin of the receptors is a human donor in good health. Some clones in this sample may be carry-over from other donors' samples.

This clonotype has a count of ten or more. This sequence joins TRBV4-1 and TRBJ2-7; the D is unclear. The ends were cut back, 3 bases at V and 2 bases at J, with 11 bases in the middle. Germline CDR1 MGHRA, CDR2 YSYEKL. The CDR3 totals 14 residues. CDR3 coding DNA: TGCGCCAGCAGCCAGAACGTACACGCCTACGAGCAGTACTTC. It specifies CASSQNVHAYEQYF.

This clonotype appeared many times. The CDR3 reads CASSPVTPAQFF. For the CDR3, the DNA is TGTGCCAGCAGTCCCGTCACCCCGGCGCAGTTCTTC. This chain connects TRBV28 to TRBJ2-1; no clear D gene. Germline CDR1 is MDHEN and CDR2 is SYDVKM. The CDR3 extends over 12 amino acids. V lost 5 bases and J lost 12, with 14 bases in between.

A single count supports this clonotype. The junction and the germline gene differ at one end; a read error may be behind it. This sequence joins TRBV6-2 or TRBV6-3 and TRBJ2-5; the match to TRBD2 covers 7 bases. Per the germline V gene, CDR1 is MNHEY and CDR2 is SVGEGT. The CDR3 has 14 residues. CDR3 sequence: CASSYPAGEETRYF. For the CDR3, the DNA is TGTGCCAGCAGTTACCCGGCGGGAGAAGAGACCCGGTACTTC.

Only a few counts were recorded for this clonotype. V usage is TRBV29-1 and J usage is TRBJ2-7; unclear D gene. The CDR3 is made up of 13 amino acids. V lost 5 bases and J lost 0, with 11 bases in between. Germline V CDR1 and CDR2: SQVTM, ANQGSEA. The CDR3 DNA follows: TGCAGCGTTCGGCATACAAACTCCTACGAGCAGTACTTC. Amino acids: CSVRHTNSYEQYF.

This chain connects TRBV6-5 to TRBJ2-5, with a tentative D call TRBD1 (6 bases). Looked up from germline, CDR1 is MNHEY and CDR2 is SVGAGI. The CDR3 runs to 12 residues. V dropped 3 bases and J dropped 5 bases, with 7 bases sitting between them. In DNA form, the CDR3 reads TGTGCCAGCAGTTATCAGGGGGAGACCCAGTACTTC. Amino acid sequence: CASSYQGETQYF.

This clonotype has a count of ten or more. The genes are TRBV29-1 and TRBJ2-7; 9 positions agree with TRBD1. Germline-derived CDR1 and CDR2 are SQVTM and ANQGSEA. This CDR3 contains 12 residues. V gave up 6 bases and J gave up 2 bases; unmatched junction bases: 2. In nucleotides, the CDR3 is TGCAGCGTGGGGACAGGGACCTACGAGCAGTACTTC. Its translation: CSVGTGTYEQYF.

This clonotype was seen at least ten times. This chain joins TRBV9 and TRBJ2-7, with 10 bases identical to TRBD1. The CDR3 length is 14 residues. Germline V gene lookup returns CDR1 SGDLS and CDR2 YYNGEE. The junction had 7 bases not matched to a gene; V was cut back by 3 bases and J by 7 bases. In nucleotides, the CDR3 is TGTGCCAGCAGCGCCTCGACAGGGGGCCTGGAGCAGTACTTC. Translated: CASSASTGGLEQYF.

In its sample, this clonotype was seen many times. The chain joins TRBV12-3 or TRBV12-4 to TRBJ1-6; D gene ambiguous. The germline V and J ends were trimmed by 1 base and 7 bases, with 2 bases remaining between them. This CDR3 has 12 amino acids. DNA of the CDR3: TGTGCCAGCAGTTTAGGGAATTCACCCCTCCACTTT. This codes for CASSLGNSPLHF.

This clonotype was observed many times. The CDR3 region has the DNA TGCAGCGCTGGACAGGGGCAAGAGACCCAGTACTTC. Its protein is CSAGQGQETQYF. The chain combines TRBV29-1 with TRBJ2-5; TRBD1 matches 9 bases. Germline V gives CDR1 SQVTM, CDR2 ANQGSEA. This CDR3 is 12 amino acids long. Trimming cost V 7 bases and J 2 bases; bases outside gene matches: 2.

The chain joins TRBV7-9 to TRBJ2-5; 7 bases match TRBD1. This CDR3 region has 16 residues. V lost 6 bases, J lost 4 bases, and 14 bases stayed unmatched. Germline V CDR1 and CDR2: SEHNR, FQNEAQ (reference sequence). The chain's CDR3 is CASSSRQGTLRETQYF. The CDR3 DNA reads as TGTGCCAGCAGTTCGCGACAGGGTACGCTGAGAGAGACCCAGTACTTC.